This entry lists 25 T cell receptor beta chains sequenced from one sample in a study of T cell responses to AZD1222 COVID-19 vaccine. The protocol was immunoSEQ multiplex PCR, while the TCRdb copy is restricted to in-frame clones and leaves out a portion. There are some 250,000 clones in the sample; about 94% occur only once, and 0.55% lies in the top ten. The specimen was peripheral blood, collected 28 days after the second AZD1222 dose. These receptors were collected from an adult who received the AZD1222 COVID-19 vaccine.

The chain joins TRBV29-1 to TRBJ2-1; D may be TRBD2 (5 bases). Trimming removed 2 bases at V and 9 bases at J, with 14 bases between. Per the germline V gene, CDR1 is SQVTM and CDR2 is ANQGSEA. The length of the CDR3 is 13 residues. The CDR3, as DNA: TGCAGCGTTGAAAAGGACTTAGGACGTGAGCAGTTCTTC. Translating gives CSVEKDLGREQFF.

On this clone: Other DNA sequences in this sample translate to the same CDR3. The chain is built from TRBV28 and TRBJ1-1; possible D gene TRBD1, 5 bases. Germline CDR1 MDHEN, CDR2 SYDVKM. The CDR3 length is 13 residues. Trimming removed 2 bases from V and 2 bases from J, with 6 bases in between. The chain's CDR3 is CASSLRGNTEAFF. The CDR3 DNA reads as TGTGCCAGCAGTTTAAGGGGTAACACTGAAGCTTTCTTT. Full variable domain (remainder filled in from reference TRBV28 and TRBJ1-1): DVKVTQSSRYLVKRTGEKVFLECVQDMDHENMFWYRQDPGLGLRLIYFSYDVKMKEKGDIPEGYSVSREKKERFSLILESASTNQTSMYLCASSLRGNTEAFFGQGTRLTVV.

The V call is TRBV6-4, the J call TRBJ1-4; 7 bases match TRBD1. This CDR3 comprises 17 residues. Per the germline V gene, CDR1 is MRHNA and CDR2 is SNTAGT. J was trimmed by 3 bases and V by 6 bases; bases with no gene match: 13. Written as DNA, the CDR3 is TGTGCCAGCAGCTCAGCTAGACCCGGGACAGCTAATGAAAAACTGTTTTTT. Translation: CASSSARPGTANEKLFF.

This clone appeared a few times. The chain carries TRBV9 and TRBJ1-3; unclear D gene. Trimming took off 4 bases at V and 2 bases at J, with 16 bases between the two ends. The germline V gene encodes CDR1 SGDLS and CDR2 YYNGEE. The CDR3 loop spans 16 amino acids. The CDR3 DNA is TGTGCCAGCAGCCCGTTTGCTTCGGGTACTGGAAACACCATATATTTT. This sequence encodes CASSPFASGTGNTIYF.

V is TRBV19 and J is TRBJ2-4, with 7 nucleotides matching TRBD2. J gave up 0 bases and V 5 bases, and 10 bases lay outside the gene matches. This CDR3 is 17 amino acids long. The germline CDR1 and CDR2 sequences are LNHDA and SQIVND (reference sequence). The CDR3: CASSLWGGEVAKNIQYF. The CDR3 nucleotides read TGTGCCAGTAGTCTCTGGGGGGGAGAGGTAGCCAAAAACATTCAGTACTTC. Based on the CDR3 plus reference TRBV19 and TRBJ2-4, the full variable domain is DGGITQSPKYLFRKEGQNVTLSCEQNLNHDAMYWYRQDPGQGLRLIYYSQIVNDFQKGDIAEGYSVSREKKESFPLTVTSAQKNPTAFYLCASSLWGGEVAKNIQYFGAGTRLSVL.

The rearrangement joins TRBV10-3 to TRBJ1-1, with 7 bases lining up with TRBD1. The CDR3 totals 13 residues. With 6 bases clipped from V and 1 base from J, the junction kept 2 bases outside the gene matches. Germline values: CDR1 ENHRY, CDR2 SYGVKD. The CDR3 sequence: CAISPGGNTEAFF. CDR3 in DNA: TGTGCCATCAGCCCAGGGGGGAACACTGAAGCTTTCTTT.

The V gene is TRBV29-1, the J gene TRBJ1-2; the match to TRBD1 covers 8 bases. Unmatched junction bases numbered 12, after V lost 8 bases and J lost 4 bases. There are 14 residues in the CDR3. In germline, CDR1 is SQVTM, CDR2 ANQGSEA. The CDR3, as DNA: TGCAGCCCGAAGGCGGACAGGGCCCTCTATGGCTACACCTTC. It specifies CSPKADRALYGYTF.

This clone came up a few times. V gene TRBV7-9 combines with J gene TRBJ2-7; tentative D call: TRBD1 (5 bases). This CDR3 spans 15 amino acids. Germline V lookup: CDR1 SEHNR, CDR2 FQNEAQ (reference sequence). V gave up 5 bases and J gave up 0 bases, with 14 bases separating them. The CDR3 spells CASSPLGPPSYEQYF. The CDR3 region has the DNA TGTGCCAGCAGCCCTCTGGGGCCTCCCTCCTACGAGCAGTACTTC.

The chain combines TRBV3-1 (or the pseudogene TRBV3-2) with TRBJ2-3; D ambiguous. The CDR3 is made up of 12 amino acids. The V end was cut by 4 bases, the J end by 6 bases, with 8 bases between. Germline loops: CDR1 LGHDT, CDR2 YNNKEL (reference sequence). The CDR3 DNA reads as TGTGCCAGCAGCCGAAGAGAGGATACGCAGTATTTT. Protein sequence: CASSRREDTQYF.

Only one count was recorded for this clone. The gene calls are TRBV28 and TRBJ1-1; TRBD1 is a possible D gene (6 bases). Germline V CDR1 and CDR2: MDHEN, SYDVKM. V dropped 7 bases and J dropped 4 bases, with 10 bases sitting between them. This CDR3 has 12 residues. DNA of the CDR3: TGTGCCAGCACCGGGGGCGGCACTGAAGCTTTCTTT. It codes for CASTGGGTEAFF.

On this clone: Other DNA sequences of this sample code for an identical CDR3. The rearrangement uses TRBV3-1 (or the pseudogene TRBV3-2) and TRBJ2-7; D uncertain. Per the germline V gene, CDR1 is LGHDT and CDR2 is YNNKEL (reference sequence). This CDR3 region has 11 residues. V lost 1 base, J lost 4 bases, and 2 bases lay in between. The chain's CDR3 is CASSQAYEQYF. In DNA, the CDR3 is TGTGCCAGCAGCCAAGCATACGAGCAGTACTTC.

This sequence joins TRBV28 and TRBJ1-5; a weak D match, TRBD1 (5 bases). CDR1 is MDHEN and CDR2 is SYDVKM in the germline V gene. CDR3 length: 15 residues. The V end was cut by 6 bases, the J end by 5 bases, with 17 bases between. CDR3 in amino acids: CASSNRGGMDQPQHF. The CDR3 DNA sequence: TGTGCCAGCAGCAATCGGGGGGGGATGGATCAGCCCCAGCATTTT.

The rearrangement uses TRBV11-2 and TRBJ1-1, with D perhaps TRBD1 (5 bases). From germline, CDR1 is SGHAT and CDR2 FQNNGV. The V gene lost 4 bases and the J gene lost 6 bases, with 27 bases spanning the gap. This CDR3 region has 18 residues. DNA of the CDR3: TGTGCCAGCAGCTCGGTGTCCCAGGGCCCGCGTTCTTGGGCTGAAGCTTTCTTT. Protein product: CASSSVSQGPRSWAEAFF.

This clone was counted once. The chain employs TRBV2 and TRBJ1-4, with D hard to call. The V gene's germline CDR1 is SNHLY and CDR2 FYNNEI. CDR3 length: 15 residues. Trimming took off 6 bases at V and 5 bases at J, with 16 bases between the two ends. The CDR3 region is CASSVTGLGNEKLFF. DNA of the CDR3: TGTGCCAGCAGCGTGACCGGACTTGGGAATGAAAAACTGTTTTTT.

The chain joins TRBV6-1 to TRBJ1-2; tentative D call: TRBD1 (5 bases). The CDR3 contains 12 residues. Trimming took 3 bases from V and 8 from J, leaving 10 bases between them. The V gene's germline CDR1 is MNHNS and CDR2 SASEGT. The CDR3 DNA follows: TGTGCCAGCAGTGAGTGGGGGAGCGGCTACACCTTC. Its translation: CASSEWGSGYTF.

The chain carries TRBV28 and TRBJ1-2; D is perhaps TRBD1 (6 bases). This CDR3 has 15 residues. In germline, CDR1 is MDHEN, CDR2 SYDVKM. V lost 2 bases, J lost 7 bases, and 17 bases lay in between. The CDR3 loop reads CASSLGGGGKGGYTF. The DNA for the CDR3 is TGTGCCAGCAGTTTAGGTGGAGGGGGGAAAGGTGGCTACACCTTC.

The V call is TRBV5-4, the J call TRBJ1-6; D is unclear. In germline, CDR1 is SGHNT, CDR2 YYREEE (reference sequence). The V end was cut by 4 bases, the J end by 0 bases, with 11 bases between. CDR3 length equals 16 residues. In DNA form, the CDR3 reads TGTGCCAGCAGCCTGGACCCGAGCTCCTATAATTCACCCCTCCACTTT. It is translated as CASSLDPSSYNSPLHF.

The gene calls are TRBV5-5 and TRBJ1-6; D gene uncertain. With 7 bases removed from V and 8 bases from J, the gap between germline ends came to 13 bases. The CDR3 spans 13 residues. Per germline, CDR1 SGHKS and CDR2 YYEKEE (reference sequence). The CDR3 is CASERSLDSPLHF. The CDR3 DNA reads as TGTGCCAGCGAGCGCTCCTTAGATTCACCCCTCCACTTT.

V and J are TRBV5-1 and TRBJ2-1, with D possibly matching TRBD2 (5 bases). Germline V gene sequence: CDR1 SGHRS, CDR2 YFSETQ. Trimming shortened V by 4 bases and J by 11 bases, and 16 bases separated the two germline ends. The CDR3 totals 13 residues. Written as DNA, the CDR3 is TGCGCCAGCAGCCTGGACGCGGCGGGTAAGCAGTTCTTC. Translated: CASSLDAAGKQFF.

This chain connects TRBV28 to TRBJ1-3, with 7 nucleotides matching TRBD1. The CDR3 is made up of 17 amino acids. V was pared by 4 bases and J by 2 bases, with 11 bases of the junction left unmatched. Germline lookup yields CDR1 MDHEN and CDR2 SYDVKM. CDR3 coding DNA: TGTGCCAGCAGTTACCCCTTTGGCGACAGGGCTGGAAACACCATATATTTT. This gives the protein CASSYPFGDRAGNTIYF.

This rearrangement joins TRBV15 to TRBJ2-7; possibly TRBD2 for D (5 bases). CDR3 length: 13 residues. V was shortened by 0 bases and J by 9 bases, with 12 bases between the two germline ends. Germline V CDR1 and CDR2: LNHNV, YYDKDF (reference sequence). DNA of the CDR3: TGTGCCACCAGCAGAGATGCGGGCCTGGCGCAGTACTTC. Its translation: CATSRDAGLAQYF.

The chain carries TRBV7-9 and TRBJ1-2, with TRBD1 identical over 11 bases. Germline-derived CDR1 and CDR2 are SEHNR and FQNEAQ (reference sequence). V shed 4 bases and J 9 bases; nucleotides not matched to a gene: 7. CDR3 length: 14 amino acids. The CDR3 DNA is TGTGCCAGCAGCTCCCCGGACAGGGGGCCCCGCTACACCTTC. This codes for CASSSPDRGPRYTF.

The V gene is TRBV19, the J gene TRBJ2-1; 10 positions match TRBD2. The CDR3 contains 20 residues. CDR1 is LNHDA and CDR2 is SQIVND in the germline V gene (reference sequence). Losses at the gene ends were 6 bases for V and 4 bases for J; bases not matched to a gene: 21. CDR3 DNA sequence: TGTGCCAGTAGCACCTCATGGAGTAGCGGGGGGACTTACAGATACAATGAGCAGTTCTTC. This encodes CASSTSWSSGGTYRYNEQFF. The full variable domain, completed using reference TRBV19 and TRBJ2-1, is DGGITQSPKYLFRKEGQNVTLSCEQNLNHDAMYWYRQDPGQGLRLIYYSQIVNDFQKGDIAEGYSVSREKKESFPLTVTSAQKNPTAFYLCASSTSWSSGGTYRYNEQFFGPGTRLTVL.

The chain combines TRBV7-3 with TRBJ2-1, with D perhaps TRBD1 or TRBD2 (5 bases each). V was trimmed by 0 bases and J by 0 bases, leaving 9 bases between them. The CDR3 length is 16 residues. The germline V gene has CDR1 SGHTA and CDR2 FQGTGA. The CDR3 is CASSLTGAASYNEQFF. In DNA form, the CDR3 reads TGTGCCAGCAGCTTAACCGGGGCTGCCTCCTACAATGAGCAGTTCTTC.

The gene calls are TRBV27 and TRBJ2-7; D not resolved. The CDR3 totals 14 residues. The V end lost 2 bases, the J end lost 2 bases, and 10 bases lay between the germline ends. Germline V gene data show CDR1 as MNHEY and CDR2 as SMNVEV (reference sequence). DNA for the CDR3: TGTGCCAGCAGTTTAAGTCAGGATCCCTACGAGCAGTACTTC. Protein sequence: CASSLSQDPYEQYF.